This T cell receptor (beta chain) was found in a study of shared clonotypes between healthy human individuals. The CDR3 runs 11 residues. V lost 7 bases, J lost 6 bases, and 10 bases lay in between. Germline values: CDR1 GTSNPN, CDR2 SVGIG (reference sequence). Generated by immunoSEQ multiplex PCR, the TCRdb table keeps only in-frame clones and is missing some. The top ten hold approximately 12% of the sample, which has a few hundred thousand clones, approximately 71% seen once. This clone appeared a single time. The sample comprised PBMCs. The chain employs TRBV30 and TRBJ2-4; possible D gene TRBD1, 5 bases. The sequence derives from a middle-aged woman in good health. Some clones in this sample may be carry-over from other donors' samples. CDR3 DNA sequence: TGTGCCTCAACCACAGGAAACATTCAGTACTTC. This sequence encodes CASTTGNIQYF. Looking up the rest from reference TRBV30 and TRBJ2-4 gives the full variable domain: SQTIHQWPATLVQPVGSPLSLECTVEGTSNPNLYWYRQAAGRGLQLLFYSVGIGQISSEVPQNLSASRPQDRQFILSSKKLLLSDSGFYLCASTTGNIQYFGAGTRLSVL.